This TCR beta chain was captured by sequencing in a study of blood T cell repertoires in COVID-19. Study overall: PBMCs, B-cell-depleted T cells, or T cells provided the cDNA or gDNA that made up the material.

Original methodology: Scientists estimated how many nucleated cells there were by amplifying reference gene primers. Profiling relied on immunoSEQ multiplex PCR, and the TCRdb table lists in-frame clones only, not all of them. That table supplies the V and J calls and clone size; D and trimming were determined from the DNA. The sample shows about 220,000 clones, 70% to 90% of them seen only once. Germline lookup yields CDR1 SGDLS and CDR2 YYNGEE. The J segment lost 4 bases and the V segment lost 9 bases, leaving 11 bases of the junction unmatched. CDR3 length: 15 residues. The origin of this receptor is a woman aged 30 to 39 who had recovered from COVID-19. Sequenced: peripheral blood. The chain links TRBV9 to TRBJ2-1, with 9 positions matching TRBD2. The DNA for the CDR3 is TGTGCCACCGCCTCTGGTGCGGGGGGGTACAATGAGCAGTTCTTC. Its protein product is CATASGAGGYNEQFF.